This T cell receptor beta chain came from a study of blood T cell repertoires in COVID-19. Turning to the study itself: The cDNA or gDNA used as material had been derived from T cells, B-cell-depleted T cells, or PBMCs.

The method was immunoSEQ multiplex PCR; TCRdb's version includes in-frame clones alone and lacks a portion of them. The table has a few hundred thousand clones, roughly 88% seen once. CDR1 and CDR2 from the germline V gene are SGHDN and FVKESK. The CDR3 is made up of 13 amino acids. V was clipped by 1 base and J by 11 bases, with 14 bases between them. The source material was PBMCs or T cells enriched from blood (not recorded which). This chain uses TRBV14 with TRBJ1-1; TRBD1 is a possible D gene (5 bases). The clonotype comes from a woman aged 35 to 49 who had recovered from COVID-19. CDR3 DNA sequence: TGTGCCAGCAGCCAAGGGGGGAGGGCGGTCGCTTTCTTT. It yields the protein CASSQGGRAVAFF. The full variable domain, with the rest looked up from reference TRBV14 and TRBJ1-1, is EAGVTQFPSHSVIEKGQTVTLRCDPISGHDNLYWYRRVMGKEIKFLLHFVKESKQDESGMPNNRFLAERTGGTYSTLKVQPAELEDSGVYFCASSQGGRAVAFFGQGTRLTVV.